This entry features one TCR beta chain sequence. The target of this receptor is not known. No much larger clone is present one base from it, and per-base qualities are unavailable. The library was produced with the immunoSEQ multiplex PCR assay. For most patients, genomic DNA was isolated with the Qiagen DNeasy Blood and Tissue Kit and sent frozen to Adaptive Biotechnologies for TCR sequencing. High-throughput TCR-beta CDR3 sequencing of genomic DNA from most patients was performed by Adaptive Biotechnologies. On the study's bioinformatics: TCR sequencing data for 15 to 20 patients were retrieved from Adaptive's ImmunoSEQ software; a few other patients were processed with MiXCR and VDJtools. To correct CD4 versus CD8 sorting errors, any sequence found in both subsets at a frequency ratio below 5:1 was removed. Because the origin of CDR3 nucleotide sequences shared between donor and recipient could not be assigned, those sequences were removed. At least 2-fold expansion over unstimulated cells and a minimum CFSE-low frequency of 0.002% (template counts) or 0.001% (read counts) were required for clones to be classified as alloreactive. Clones detected in sequenced pre-transplant spleen, lymph node, or MLR CFSE-low populations of the donor or recipient were defined as mappable. Cumulative frequency of alloreactive clones was calculated as a percentage of all sequences weighted by copy number. The immuneACCESS repertoire file appears here via TCRdb, limited to in-frame rearrangements. These files lack a portion of the clones; in checked studies, under half of the deficit traces to unresolved V genes, and the cause of the others is not known. V and J calls and clone size are given by that table; D and trimming were obtained from the DNA. A total of 96,000 or so clones appear in this sample, about 90% of them only once. 0.15% to 0.2% of the sample belongs to the ten largest clones.

The sample's time point label is to be understood as: cells obtained before transplantation from donor or recipient. CD3+CD4+ and CD3+CD8+ populations were FACS-sorted from unstimulated pre-transplant donor and recipient cells taken from spleen or lymph nodes. This entry is derived from a study of graft-versus-host responses after intestinal transplantation (dated by TCRdb to 2020 to 2023). As for the study more broadly: The transplants that recipients received were multivisceral, liver-intestinal, or isolated intestinal. Donor T cell macrochimerism was defined as a peak of at least 4% donor T cells among recipient peripheral blood mononuclear cells. The cohort enrolled around 25 intestinal transplant recipients including one retransplant, and 3 patients lacking pretransplant specimens were excluded. Rather than being sequenced by the commercial service, samples from a few later patients were sequenced in-house on an Illumina MiSeq and processed with MiXCR. Alloreactive clones were identified by sequencing pre-transplant mixed lymphocyte reaction products and comparing them with unstimulated pre-transplant donor and recipient T cells. Every recipient was given anti-thymocyte globulin induction, followed by approximately 3 years of maintenance tacrolimus and steroids. Bulk TCR-beta CDR3 sequencing was used to track graft-versus-host and host-versus-graft alloreactive T cell clones in the graft, circulation and bone marrow after intestinal transplantation.

Overall study results and their limits: The relatively low number and heterogeneity of intestinal transplant patients limited the conclusions. GvH clones were detected in recipient bone marrow, and some appeared earlier in ileal mucosa or blood, consistent with an intestinal mucosal origin. High GvH to HvG T cell clonal ratios were observed in the allografts of patients with donor T cell macrochimerism. Early after transplant, declines in HvG clones were associated with peak levels of circulating GvH clones.

The germline V gene (reference sequence) gives CDR1 as SGHAT and CDR2 as FQDESV. V drops 1 base and J drops 2 bases, leaving 5 bases in between. CDR3 length: 13 amino acids, cysteine to phenylalanine. The DNA shown is the 39-base CDR3, in frame from base 1. This receptor chain uses TRBV11-1 and TRBJ1-2; 5 matching bases give a weak D call of TRBD1. Source: unstimulated CD4+ T cells sorted from spleen or lymph node cells, taken before intestinal transplant. The TCR was taken from a human donor who received an intestinal transplant. The CDR3 protein: CASSLGQNYGYTF. The DNA is as follows: TGTGCCAGCAGCTTAGGACAGAACTATGGCTACACCTTC.